A selection of T cell receptor beta chains follows, all from one sample in a study of Ad26.COV2.S vaccination and SARS-CoV-2 variants. Clones were sequenced by immunoSEQ multiplex PCR, and TCRdb holds only the in-frame ones, with some missing. The data hold about 680,000 clones, with roughly 90% observed a single time. This material consisted of peripheral blood, taken in a trial of Ad26.COV2.S vaccine versus placebo. These receptors came from a person aged 18 to 65 who received the Ad26.COV2.S COVID-19 vaccine or a placebo. CDR3s include the opening cysteine and the closing phenylalanine or tryptophan. The order of the fields is clone size, D gene, V gene, J gene, CDR3 protein, CDR3 DNA. The D gene is left open where the match is weak. The listing skips clone size in some rows; elsewhere it reads once, few, many or a size class.

clone_size: once
d_call: -
v_call: TRBV12-3/TRBV12-4
j_call: TRBJ2-4
cdr3_aa: CASSLPGANIQYF
cdr3_nt: TGTGCCAGCAGTTTACCAGGGGCCAACATTCAGTACTTC

clone_size: -
d_call: TRBD2
v_call: TRBV18
j_call: TRBJ2-7
cdr3_aa: CASSPWGSGTSSYEQYF
cdr3_nt: TGTGCCAGCTCACCATGGGGTTCCGGGACTAGCAGCTACGAGCAGTACTTC

clone_size: -
d_call: TRBD2
v_call: TRBV7-9
j_call: TRBJ2-5
cdr3_aa: CASSPTLERGGETQYF
cdr3_nt: TGTGCCAGCAGCCCGACCCTGGAGCGGGGGGGAGAGACCCAGTACTTC

clone_size: -
d_call: -
v_call: TRBV2
j_call: TRBJ1-5
cdr3_aa: CASRAQGNQPQHF
cdr3_nt: TGTGCCAGCAGAGCACAGGGAAATCAGCCCCAGCATTTT

clone_size: -
d_call: -
v_call: TRBV5-1
j_call: TRBJ2-4
cdr3_aa: CASSYRGGIAKNIQYF
cdr3_nt: TGCGCCAGCAGCTACAGGGGAGGGATAGCCAAAAACATTCAGTACTTC

clone_size: -
d_call: TRBD1
v_call: TRBV6-6
j_call: TRBJ2-7
cdr3_aa: CASSSSDRGPYEQYF
cdr3_nt: TGTGCCAGCAGTTCCTCGGACAGGGGACCCTACGAGCAGTACTTC

clone_size: -
d_call: -
v_call: TRBV10-1
j_call: TRBJ2-2
cdr3_aa: CASSEFNTGELFF
cdr3_nt: TGCGCCAGCAGTGAGTTCAACACCGGGGAGCTGTTTTTT

clone_size: -
d_call: TRBD1
v_call: TRBV5-1
j_call: TRBJ1-2
cdr3_aa: CASSPGTGGIGYTF
cdr3_nt: TGCGCCAGCAGCCCGGGGACAGGGGGCATTGGCTACACCTTC

clone_size: few
d_call: -
v_call: TRBV2
j_call: TRBJ1-4
cdr3_aa: CASSDQGRNEKLFF
cdr3_nt: TGTGCCAGCAGTGATCAGGGGAGGAATGAAAAACTGTTTTTT

clone_size: -
d_call: TRBD2
v_call: TRBV6-2/TRBV6-3
j_call: TRBJ2-1
cdr3_aa: CASSYRASGPGEQFF
cdr3_nt: TGTGCCAGCAGTTACAGGGCTAGCGGACCGGGAGAGCAGTTCTTC

clone_size: -
d_call: -
v_call: TRBV5-6
j_call: TRBJ1-1
cdr3_aa: CASSWGDAGFAEAFF
cdr3_nt: TGTGCCAGCAGCTGGGGAGACGCAGGGTTCGCTGAAGCTTTCTTT

clone_size: -
d_call: -
v_call: TRBV1
j_call: TRBJ2-2
cdr3_aa: CTSSQDAADNTGELFF
cdr3_nt: TGCACCAGCAGCCAAGATGCGGCGGACAACACCGGGGAGCTGTTTTTT

clone_size: -
d_call: TRBD2
v_call: TRBV6-1
j_call: TRBJ2-1
cdr3_aa: CASSERGEPYNEQFF
cdr3_nt: TGTGCCAGCAGTGAACGGGGGGAGCCTTACAATGAGCAGTTCTTC

clone_size: -
d_call: -
v_call: TRBV5-8
j_call: TRBJ1-1
cdr3_aa: CASSLGLNTEAFF
cdr3_nt: TGTGCCAGCAGCCTGGGGTTGAACACTGAAGCTTTCTTT

clone_size: -
d_call: TRBD2
v_call: TRBV19
j_call: TRBJ2-5
cdr3_aa: CATGRREGETQYF
cdr3_nt: TGTGCCACGGGTCGGCGGGAGGGGGAGACCCAGTACTTC

clone_size: -
d_call: TRBD2
v_call: TRBV11-3
j_call: TRBJ2-1
cdr3_aa: CASSLGAGGAYNEQFF
cdr3_nt: TGTGCCAGCAGCTTAGGGGCGGGAGGGGCCTACAATGAGCAGTTCTTC

clone_size: -
d_call: TRBD1
v_call: TRBV4-3
j_call: TRBJ2-2
cdr3_aa: CASSQDPGQIHKGGELFF
cdr3_nt: TGCGCCAGCAGCCAAGATCCGGGACAGATACACAAGGGCGGGGAGCTGTTTTTT

clone_size: -
d_call: -
v_call: TRBV20-1
j_call: TRBJ2-5
cdr3_aa: CSASPSVLVKTQYF
cdr3_nt: TGCAGTGCTAGTCCTAGCGTCCTGGTAAAGACCCAGTACTTC

clone_size: -
d_call: TRBD2
v_call: TRBV29-1
j_call: TRBJ2-5
cdr3_aa: CSVPTSGETQYF
cdr3_nt: TGCAGCGTACCGACTAGCGGGGAGACCCAGTACTTC

clone_size: -
d_call: -
v_call: TRBV7-2
j_call: TRBJ1-2
cdr3_aa: CASSLEGGGGYTF
cdr3_nt: TGTGCCAGCAGCTTGGAAGGGGGAGGAGGCTACACCTTC

clone_size: -
d_call: TRBD2
v_call: TRBV6-5
j_call: TRBJ2-2
cdr3_aa: CASKSLAGVVGELFF
cdr3_nt: TGTGCCAGCAAATCACTAGCGGGAGTGGTCGGGGAGCTGTTTTTT

clone_size: -
d_call: -
v_call: TRBV29-1
j_call: TRBJ2-7
cdr3_aa: CSVEAQALSRYEQYF
cdr3_nt: TGCAGCGTTGAGGCACAGGCTCTGTCTAGGTACGAGCAGTACTTC

clone_size: -
d_call: -
v_call: TRBV2
j_call: TRBJ1-1
cdr3_aa: CASSATWGTEAFF
cdr3_nt: TGTGCCAGCAGTGCCACTTGGGGCACTGAAGCTTTCTTT

clone_size: -
d_call: -
v_call: TRBV6-5
j_call: TRBJ1-1
cdr3_aa: CASSYRGIREAFF
cdr3_nt: TGTGCCAGCAGTTACAGGGGGATTAGAGAAGCTTTCTTT

clone_size: -
d_call: -
v_call: TRBV7-9
j_call: TRBJ1-2
cdr3_aa: CASSLEGMYGYTF
cdr3_nt: TGTGCCAGCAGCTTAGAGGGCATGTATGGCTACACCTTC

clone_size: -
d_call: TRBD1
v_call: TRBV4-2
j_call: TRBJ2-5
cdr3_aa: CASSGQGRETQYF
cdr3_nt: TGTGCCAGCAGCGGACAGGGAAGGGAGACCCAGTACTTC

clone_size: -
d_call: TRBD1
v_call: TRBV2
j_call: TRBJ1-6
cdr3_aa: CASSYRGSFSLNSPLHF
cdr3_nt: TGTGCCAGCAGCTACAGGGGATCATTTTCCCTTAATTCACCCCTCCACTTT

clone_size: once
d_call: TRBD1
v_call: TRBV29-1
j_call: TRBJ1-1
cdr3_aa: CSVEGDRGTEAFF
cdr3_nt: TGCAGCGTTGAGGGAGACAGGGGGACTGAAGCTTTCTTT

clone_size: few
d_call: TRBD1
v_call: TRBV15
j_call: TRBJ2-7
cdr3_aa: CATSRGRQGYEQYF
cdr3_nt: TGTGCCACCAGCAGAGGAAGACAGGGCTACGAGCAGTACTTC

clone_size: -
d_call: -
v_call: TRBV9
j_call: TRBJ2-3
cdr3_aa: CASSVAANPLSTDTQYF
cdr3_nt: TGTGCCAGCAGCGTAGCTGCTAACCCGCTTTCCACAGATACGCAGTATTTT

clone_size: -
d_call: TRBD1
v_call: TRBV19
j_call: TRBJ2-2
cdr3_aa: CASSAGTGGVGELFF
cdr3_nt: TGTGCCAGCAGCGCTGGGACAGGGGGCGTCGGGGAGCTGTTTTTT

clone_size: -
d_call: -
v_call: TRBV18
j_call: TRBJ1-2
cdr3_aa: CASSPTTEGLKGYTF
cdr3_nt: TGTGCCAGCTCACCAACCACGGAGGGTCTTAAAGGCTACACCTTC

clone_size: -
d_call: -
v_call: TRBV30
j_call: TRBJ1-2
cdr3_aa: CAWSSHLYGYTF
cdr3_nt: TGTGCCTGGAGTAGTCACCTCTATGGCTACACCTTC

clone_size: -
d_call: -
v_call: TRBV5-4
j_call: TRBJ1-4
cdr3_aa: CASSAGGDNEKLFF
cdr3_nt: TGTGCCAGCAGCGCGGGGGGGGATAATGAAAAACTGTTTTTT

clone_size: -
d_call: TRBD2
v_call: TRBV19
j_call: TRBJ2-7
cdr3_aa: CASSIARTSGGYEQYF
cdr3_nt: TGTGCCAGTAGTATAGCAAGGACTAGCGGGGGCTACGAGCAGTACTTC

clone_size: -
d_call: -
v_call: TRBV19
j_call: TRBJ1-6
cdr3_aa: CASSIGEVVGRSPLHF
cdr3_nt: TGTGCCAGTAGTATAGGAGAAGTCGTGGGGCGATCACCCCTCCACTTT

clone_size: -
d_call: TRBD1
v_call: TRBV18
j_call: TRBJ1-2
cdr3_aa: CASSLTGQGADYGYTF
cdr3_nt: TGTGCCAGCTCACTTACGGGACAGGGGGCGGACTATGGCTACACCTTC

clone_size: -
d_call: -
v_call: TRBV18
j_call: TRBJ2-7
cdr3_aa: CASSPPSAYEQYF
cdr3_nt: TGTGCCAGCTCACCACCTAGTGCCTACGAGCAGTACTTC

clone_size: -
d_call: -
v_call: TRBV27
j_call: TRBJ2-3
cdr3_aa: CASSLFSDSGTSTDTQYF
cdr3_nt: TGTGCCAGCAGTTTATTTTCGGATTCCGGGACTAGCACAGATACGCAGTATTTT

clone_size: -
d_call: -
v_call: TRBV30
j_call: TRBJ1-2
cdr3_aa: CAWSVPAPNYGYTF
cdr3_nt: TGTGCCTGGAGTGTACCAGCCCCTAACTATGGCTACACCTTC

clone_size: -
d_call: -
v_call: TRBV4-1
j_call: TRBJ2-5
cdr3_aa: CASSQDFRVGETQYF
cdr3_nt: TGCGCCAGCAGCCAAGATTTTCGGGTGGGAGAGACCCAGTACTTC